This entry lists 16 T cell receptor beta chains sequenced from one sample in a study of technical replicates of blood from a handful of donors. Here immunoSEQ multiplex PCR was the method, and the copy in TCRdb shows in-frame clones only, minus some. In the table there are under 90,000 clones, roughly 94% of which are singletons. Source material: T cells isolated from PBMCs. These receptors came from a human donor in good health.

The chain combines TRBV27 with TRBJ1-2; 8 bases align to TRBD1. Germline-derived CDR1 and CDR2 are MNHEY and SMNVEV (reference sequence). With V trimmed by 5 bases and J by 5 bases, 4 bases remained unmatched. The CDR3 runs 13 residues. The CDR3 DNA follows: TGTGCCAGCAGTGAGGACAGGGTTTATGGCTACACCTTC. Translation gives CASSEDRVYGYTF.

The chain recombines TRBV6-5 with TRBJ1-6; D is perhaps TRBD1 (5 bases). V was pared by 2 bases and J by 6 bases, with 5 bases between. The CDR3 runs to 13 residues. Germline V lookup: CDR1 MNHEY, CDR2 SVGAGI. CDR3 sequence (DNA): TGTGCCAGCAGTTACCAGGGTAATTCACCCCTCCACTTT. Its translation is CASSYQGNSPLHF.

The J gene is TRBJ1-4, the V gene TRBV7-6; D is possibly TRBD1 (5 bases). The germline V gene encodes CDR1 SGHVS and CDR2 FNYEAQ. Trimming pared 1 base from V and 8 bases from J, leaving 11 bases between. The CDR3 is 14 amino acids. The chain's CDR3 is CASSLGQGGEKLFF. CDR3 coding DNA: TGTGCCAGCAGCTTAGGGCAGGGTGGGGAAAAACTGTTTTTT. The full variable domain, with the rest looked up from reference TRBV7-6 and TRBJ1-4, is GAGVSQSPRYKVTKRGQDVALRCDPISGHVSLYWYRQALGQGPEFLTYFNYEAQQDKSGLPNDRFSAERPEGSISTLTIQRTEQRDSAMYRCASSLGQGGEKLFFGSGTQLSVL.

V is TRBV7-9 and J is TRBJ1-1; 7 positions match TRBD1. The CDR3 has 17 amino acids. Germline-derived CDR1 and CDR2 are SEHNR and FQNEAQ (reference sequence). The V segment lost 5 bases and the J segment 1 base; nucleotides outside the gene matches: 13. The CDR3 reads CASSARDRLIKNTEAFF. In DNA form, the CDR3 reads TGTGCCAGCAGCGCCCGGGACAGACTAATTAAGAACACTGAAGCTTTCTTT. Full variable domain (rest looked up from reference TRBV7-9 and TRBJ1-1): DTGVSQNPRHKITKRGQNVTFRCDPISEHNRLYWYRQTLGQGPEFLTYFQNEAQLEKSRLLSDRFSAERPKGSFSTLEIQRTEQGDSAMYLCASSARDRLIKNTEAFFGQGTRLTVV.

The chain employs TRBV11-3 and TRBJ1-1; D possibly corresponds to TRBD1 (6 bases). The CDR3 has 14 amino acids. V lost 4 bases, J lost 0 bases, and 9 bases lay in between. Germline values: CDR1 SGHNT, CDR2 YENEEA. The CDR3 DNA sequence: TGTGCCAGCAGCTACAGGGCCCTGAACACTGAAGCTTTCTTT. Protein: CASSYRALNTEAFF.

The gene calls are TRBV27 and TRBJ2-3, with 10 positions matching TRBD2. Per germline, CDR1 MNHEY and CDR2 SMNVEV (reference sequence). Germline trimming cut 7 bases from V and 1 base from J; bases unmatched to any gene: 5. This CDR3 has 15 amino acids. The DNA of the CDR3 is TGTGCCAGCACGTGGCTAGCGGGGGGCACAGATACGCAGTATTTT. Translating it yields CASTWLAGGTDTQYF.

CDR3: CASSLGSGPYNEQFF. For the CDR3, the DNA is TGTGCCAGCAGCTTGGGGAGCGGACCGTACAATGAGCAGTTCTTC. The chain uses TRBV5-6 and TRBJ2-1; TRBD2 might be the D (5 bases). The V end lost 0 bases, the J end lost 4 bases, and 11 bases lay between the germline ends. This CDR3 is built from 15 residues. The V gene's germline CDR1 is SGHDT and CDR2 YYEEEE.

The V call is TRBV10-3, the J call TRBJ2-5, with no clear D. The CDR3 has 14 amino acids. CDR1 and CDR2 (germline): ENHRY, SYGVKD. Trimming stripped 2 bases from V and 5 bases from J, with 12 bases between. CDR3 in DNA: TGTGCCATCAGTGAGCCACGTCGGTTGGAGACCCAGTACTTC. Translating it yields CAISEPRRLETQYF.

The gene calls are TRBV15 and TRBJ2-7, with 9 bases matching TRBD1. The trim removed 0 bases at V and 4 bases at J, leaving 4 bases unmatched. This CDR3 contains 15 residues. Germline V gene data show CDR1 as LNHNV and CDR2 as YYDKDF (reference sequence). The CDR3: CATSREGGTGYEQYF. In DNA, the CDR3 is TGTGCCACCAGCAGAGAGGGGGGGACAGGGTACGAGCAGTACTTC.

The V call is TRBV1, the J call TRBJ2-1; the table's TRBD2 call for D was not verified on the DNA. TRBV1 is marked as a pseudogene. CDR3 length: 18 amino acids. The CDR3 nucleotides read TGCACCAGCAGCCAAGTTAAGATAGGGGTAGCGGGGTACAATGAGCAGTTCTTC. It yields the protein CTSSQVKIGVAGYNEQFF.

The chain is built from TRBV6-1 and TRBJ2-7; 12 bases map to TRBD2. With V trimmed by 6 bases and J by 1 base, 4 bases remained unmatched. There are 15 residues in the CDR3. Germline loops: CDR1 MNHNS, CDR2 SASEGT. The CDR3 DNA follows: TGTGCCAGCAGCCGGACTAGCGGGACTTCCTACGAGCAGTACTTC. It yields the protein CASSRTSGTSYEQYF.

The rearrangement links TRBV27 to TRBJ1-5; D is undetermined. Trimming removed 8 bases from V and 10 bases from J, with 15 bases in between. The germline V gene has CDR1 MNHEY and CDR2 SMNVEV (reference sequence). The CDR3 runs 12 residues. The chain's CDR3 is CASGTGIRPQHF. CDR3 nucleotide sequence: TGTGCCAGCGGCACGGGTATCCGCCCCCAGCATTTT.

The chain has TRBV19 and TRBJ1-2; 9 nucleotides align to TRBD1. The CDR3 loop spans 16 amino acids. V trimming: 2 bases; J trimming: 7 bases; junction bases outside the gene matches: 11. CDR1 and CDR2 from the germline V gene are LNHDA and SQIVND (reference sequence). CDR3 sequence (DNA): TGTGCCAGTAGTATACTACCGGGACAGGGCAGTAGTGGCTACACCTTC. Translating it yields CASSILPGQGSSGYTF.

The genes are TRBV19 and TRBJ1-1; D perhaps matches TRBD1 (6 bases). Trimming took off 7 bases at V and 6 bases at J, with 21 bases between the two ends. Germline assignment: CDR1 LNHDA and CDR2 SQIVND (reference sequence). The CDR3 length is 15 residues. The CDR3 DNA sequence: TGTGCCAGTACCGAGGGGGGGGCGCGTTTGGCTGAAGCTTTCTTT. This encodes CASTEGGARLAEAFF. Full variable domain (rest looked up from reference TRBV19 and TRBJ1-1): DGGITQSPKYLFRKEGQNVTLSCEQNLNHDAMYWYRQDPGQGLRLIYYSQIVNDFQKGDIAEGYSVSREKKESFPLTVTSAQKNPTAFYLCASTEGGARLAEAFFGQGTRLTVV.

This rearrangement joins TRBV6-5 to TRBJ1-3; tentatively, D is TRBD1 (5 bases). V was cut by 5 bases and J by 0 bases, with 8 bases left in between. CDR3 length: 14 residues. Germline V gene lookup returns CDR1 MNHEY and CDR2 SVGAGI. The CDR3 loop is CASSMGLSGNTIYF. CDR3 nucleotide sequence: TGTGCCAGCAGTATGGGGCTCTCTGGAAACACCATATATTTT.

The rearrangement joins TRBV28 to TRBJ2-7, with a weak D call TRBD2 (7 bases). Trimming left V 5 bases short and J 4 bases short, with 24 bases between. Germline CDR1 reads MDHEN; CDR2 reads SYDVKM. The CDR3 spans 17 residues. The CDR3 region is CASSPYREGRAGYEQYF. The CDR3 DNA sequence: TGTGCCAGCAGTCCTTACAGGGAGGGGAGGGCCGGTTACGAGCAGTACTTC.